The entry that follows covers one TCR beta chain sequence. What it binds is unknown. CDR3 length equals 17 residues. Per germline, CDR1 SGHTA and CDR2 FQGNSA. V dropped 2 bases and J dropped 4; count of bases not matched to a gene: 7. This sample is part of a study of T cell responses to AZD1222 COVID-19 vaccine. Study findings and constraints: When two AZD1222 doses had been given, Spike-specific TCR breadth and depth rose. Clonal diversity was possibly underestimated, and the donors were mostly white British, with more females. It was only after the peak T cell response that any repertoires were sampled. At baseline, just a handful of AZD1222 recipients tested seropositive.

Sequenced by immunoSEQ multiplex PCR; TCRdb stores in-frame clones only, minus some. The data hold about 180,000 clones, with about nine tenths observed a single time. The clonotype comes from an adult who received the MenACWY meningococcal vaccine as a control. The chain is built from TRBV7-2 and TRBJ2-1; the match to TRBD2 covers 11 bases. This sample comprised peripheral blood, obtained 28 days after the second dose of the MenACWY control vaccine. CDR3 bases: TGTGCCAGCAGCTTATCCGGGACTAGCGGTTTGTACAATGAGCAGTTCTTC. It encodes CASSLSGTSGLYNEQFF.